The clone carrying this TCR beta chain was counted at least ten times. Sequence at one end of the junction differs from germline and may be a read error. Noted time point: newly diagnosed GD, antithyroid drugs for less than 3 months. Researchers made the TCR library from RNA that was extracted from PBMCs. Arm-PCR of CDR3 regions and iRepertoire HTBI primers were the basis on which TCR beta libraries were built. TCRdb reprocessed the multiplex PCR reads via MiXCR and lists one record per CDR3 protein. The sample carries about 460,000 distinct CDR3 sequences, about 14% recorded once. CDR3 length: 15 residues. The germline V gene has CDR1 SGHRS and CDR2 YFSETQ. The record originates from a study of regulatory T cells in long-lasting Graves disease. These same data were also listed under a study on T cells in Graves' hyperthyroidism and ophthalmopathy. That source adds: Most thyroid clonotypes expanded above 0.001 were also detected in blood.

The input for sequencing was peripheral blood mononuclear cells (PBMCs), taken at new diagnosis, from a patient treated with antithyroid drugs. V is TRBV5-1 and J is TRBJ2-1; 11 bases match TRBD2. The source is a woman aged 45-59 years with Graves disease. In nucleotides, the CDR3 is TGTGCCAGCAGCTTAGGGACTAGCGGTCTCAATGAGCAGTTCTTC. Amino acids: CASSLGTSGLNEQFF.